This entry lists 4 T cell receptor beta chains sequenced from one sample in a study of Ad26.COV2.S vaccination and SARS-CoV-2 variants. Treatment here: around 19 received Ad26.COV2.S at low or high dose, single or two shots; 5 received placebo; per-sample allocation not given. Specimen acquisition occurred on day 63 following the initial vaccine or placebo injection. Assay: immunoSEQ multiplex PCR; the TCRdb copy retains only in-frame clones and omits some. The sample carries about 350,000 clones, less than 90% recorded once. Specimen: peripheral blood, collected in a trial of Ad26.COV2.S vaccine versus placebo. The origin of the receptors is a person aged 18-60 years who received the Ad26.COV2.S COVID-19 vaccine or a placebo.

V gene TRBV5-1 combines with J gene TRBJ2-3; 8 nucleotides agree with TRBD1. The germline V gene encodes CDR1 SGHRS and CDR2 YFSETQ. The CDR3 totals 15 residues. Trimming took 4 bases from V and 1 from J; bases not matched to a gene: 5. Written as DNA, the CDR3 is TGCGCCAGCAGCATACCACAGGGGGGCACAGATACGCAGTATTTT. The encoded protein is CASSIPQGGTDTQYF. The full variable domain, completed using reference TRBV5-1 and TRBJ2-3, is KAGVTQTPRYLIKTRGQQVTLSCSPISGHRSVSWYQQTPGQGLQFLFEYFSETQRNKGNFPGRFSGRQFSNSRSEMNVSTLELGDSALYLCASSIPQGGTDTQYFGPGTRLTVL.

This sequence joins TRBV5-1 and TRBJ2-3, with 9 bases aligning to TRBD2. With 6 bases clipped from V and 4 bases from J, the junction kept 9 bases outside the gene matches. In germline, CDR1 is SGHRS, CDR2 YFSETQ. CDR3 length: 15 amino acids. This CDR3 reads CASIPTAGGSDTQYF. As DNA, the CDR3 is TGCGCCAGCATCCCAACCGCGGGAGGGTCAGATACGCAGTATTTT.

The J gene is TRBJ2-1, the V gene TRBV6-5; D unclear. This CDR3 is built from 15 residues. V dropped 2 bases and J dropped 5 bases, with 13 bases sitting between them. Per the germline V gene, CDR1 is MNHEY and CDR2 is SVGAGI. The CDR3 loop reads CASSYTAAKDNEQFF. CDR3 nucleotide sequence: TGTGCCAGCAGTTACACCGCGGCCAAGGACAATGAGCAGTTCTTC.

The chain joins TRBV29-1 to TRBJ2-2, with D uncertain. Germline V gives CDR1 SQVTM, CDR2 ANQGSEA. The CDR3 loop spans 12 amino acids. V was shortened by 7 bases and J by 3 bases, with 9 bases between the two germline ends. In DNA form, the CDR3 reads TGCAGCGCCCGAACACACACCGGGGAGCTGTTTTTT. Protein sequence: CSARTHTGELFF.